This section outlines one T cell receptor (beta chain) sequence together with its context. What it binds is not known. The assay was immunoSEQ multiplex PCR, and TCRdb's table has in-frame clones only and misses some. The data contain some 130,000 clones, around four fifths of them singletons. The data belong to a study of cytomegalovirus exposure and HLA in healthy donors. Whole-study results and caveats: The study labeled more than 150 TCR beta chains cytomegalovirus-associated.

Sequenced sample: PBMCs. This receptor was taken from a man aged 25-45 years in good health and CMV-seropositive.

The CDR3 DNA is TGTGCCAGCAGCCCCAATCCCCGGACTAGCGGGAGGAGCTCCTACAATGAGCAGTTCTTC. Amino acid sequence: CASSPNPRTSGRSSYNEQFF. The genes are TRBV7-3 and TRBJ2-1, with 14 bases identical to TRBD2. CDR3 length: 20 residues. V was pared by 5 bases and J by 0 bases, with 12 bases of the junction left unmatched. The germline CDR1 and CDR2 sequences are SGHTA and FQGTGA.